This T cell receptor beta chain was captured by sequencing in a study of cytomegalovirus exposure and HLA in healthy donors. General study findings and limits: The authors later linked a missense DCLRE1C variant to TCR beta V- and J-gene trimming.

PCR employed 60 Vbeta and 13 Jbeta primers. Produced via immunoSEQ multiplex PCR; TCRdb's table is partial and in-frame only. This repertoire shows 140,000 or so clones, approximately 80% found once; its top ten account for roughly 4.7%. From germline, CDR1 is KGHSH and CDR2 LQKENI. The ends were cut back, 4 bases at V and 1 base at J, with 10 bases in the middle. The CDR3 covers 14 residues. Notes on this clone: Its antigen is not identified.

This chain uses TRBV18 with TRBJ1-1; D may be TRBD1 (6 bases). The sequencing sample was made of PBMCs. This sequence was found in a man in his forties in good health and CMV-seronegative. CDR3: CASSQQTGNTEAFF. The CDR3 region has the DNA TGTGCCAGCTCACAACAGACAGGGAACACTGAAGCTTTCTTT.